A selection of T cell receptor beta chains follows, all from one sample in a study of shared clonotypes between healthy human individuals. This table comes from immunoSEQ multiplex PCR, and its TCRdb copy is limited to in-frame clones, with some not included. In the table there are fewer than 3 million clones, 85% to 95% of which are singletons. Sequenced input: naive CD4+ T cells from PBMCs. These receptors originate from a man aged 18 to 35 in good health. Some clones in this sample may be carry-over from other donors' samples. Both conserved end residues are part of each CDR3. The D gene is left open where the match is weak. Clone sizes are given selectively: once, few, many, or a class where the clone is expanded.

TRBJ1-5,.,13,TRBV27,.,CASSLIGGGGEHF,TGTGCCAGCAGTTTAATTGGCGGCGGGGGTGAGCATTTT
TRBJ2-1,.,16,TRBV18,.,CASSPMQGYSYNEQFF,TGTGCCAGCTCACCAATGCAGGGCTACTCCTACAATGAGCAGTTCTTC
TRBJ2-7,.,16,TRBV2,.,CASSEALLAGVYEQYF,TGTGCCAGCAGTGAAGCGCTTCTGGCAGGAGTCTACGAGCAGTACTTC
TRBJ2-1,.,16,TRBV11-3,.,CASSPSWGLSQDEQFF,TGTGCCAGCAGCCCATCCTGGGGACTCTCGCAGGATGAGCAGTTCTTC
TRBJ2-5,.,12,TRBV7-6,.,CASSLAGETQYF,TGTGCCAGCAGCTTGGCGGGGGAGACCCAGTACTTC
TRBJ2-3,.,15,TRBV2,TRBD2,CASRTERGITDTQYF,TGTGCCAGCAGAACGGAGCGGGGGATCACAGATACGCAGTATTTT
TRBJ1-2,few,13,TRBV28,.,CASSPRQSYGYTF,TGTGCCAGCAGTCCGCGACAGTCCTATGGCTACACCTTC
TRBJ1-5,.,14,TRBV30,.,CAWSVGTLNQPQHF,TGTGCCTGGAGTGTTGGGACCCTCAATCAGCCCCAGCATTTT
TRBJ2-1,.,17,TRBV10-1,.,CASSPPPGDGGYNEQFF,TGCGCCAGCAGCCCGCCTCCCGGGGACGGAGGATACAATGAGCAGTTCTTC
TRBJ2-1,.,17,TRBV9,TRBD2,CASSGGLALDAYNEQFF,TGTGCCAGCAGCGGGGGACTAGCCCTCGATGCCTACAATGAGCAGTTCTTC
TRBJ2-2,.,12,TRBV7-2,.,CASSLWVGELFF,TGTGCCAGCAGCTTATGGGTCGGGGAGCTGTTTTTT
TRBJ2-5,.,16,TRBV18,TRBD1,CASSPPSRPGGETQYF,TGTGCCAGCTCACCACCGTCTCGGCCAGGGGGAGAGACCCAGTACTTC
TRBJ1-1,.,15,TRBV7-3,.,CASSLTHIRNTEAFF,TGTGCCAGCAGCTTAACCCACATAAGGAACACTGAAGCTTTCTTT
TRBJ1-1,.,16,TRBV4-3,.,CASSQGNLPLNTEAFF,TGCGCCAGCAGCCAAGGAAACCTTCCTTTGAACACTGAAGCTTTCTTT
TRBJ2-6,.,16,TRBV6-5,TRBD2,CASSYSRGGGANVLTF,TGTGCCAGCAGTTACTCGAGGGGAGGGGGGGCCAACGTCCTGACTTTC
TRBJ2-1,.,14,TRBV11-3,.,CASSHQTRRNEQFF,TGTGCCAGCAGTCACCAGACTAGACGTAATGAGCAGTTCTTC
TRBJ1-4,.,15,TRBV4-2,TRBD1,CASSDPGQGGEKLFF,TGTGCCAGCAGCGACCCGGGACAGGGGGGAGAAAAACTGTTTTTT
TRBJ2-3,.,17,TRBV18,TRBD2,CASSPGAGGYSTDTQYF,TGTGCCAGCTCACCAGGAGCGGGAGGGTATTCGACAGATACGCAGTATTTT
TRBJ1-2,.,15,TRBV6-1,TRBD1,CASSEMGQARGGYTF,TGTGCCAGCAGTGAAATGGGACAGGCCAGGGGAGGCTACACCTTC
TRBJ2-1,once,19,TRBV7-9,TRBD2,CASSLTSGNYPSSYNEQFF,TGTGCCAGCAGCCTGACTAGCGGGAATTACCCTAGCTCCTACAATGAGCAGTTCTTC
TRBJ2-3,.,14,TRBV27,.,CASSLDSPGHTQYF,TGTGCCAGCAGTTTGGACTCCCCGGGCCATACGCAGTATTTT
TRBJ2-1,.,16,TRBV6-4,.,CASSAGTSERPGEQFF,TGTGCCAGCAGTGCTGGGACTTCCGAACGGCCGGGTGAGCAGTTCTTC
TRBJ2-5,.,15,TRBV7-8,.,CASSQNTIYQETQYF,TGTGCCAGCAGTCAAAACACTATTTACCAAGAGACCCAGTACTTC
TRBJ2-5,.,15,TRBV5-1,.,CASSSQGLGGETQYF,TGCGCCAGCAGCTCACAGGGATTGGGGGGGGAGACCCAGTACTTC
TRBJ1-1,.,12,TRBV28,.,CASSARNTEAFF,TGTGCCAGCAGTGCCCGGAACACTGAAGCTTTCTTT
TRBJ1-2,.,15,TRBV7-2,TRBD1,CASSPRTGGAAGYTF,TGTGCCAGCAGCCCCCGGACAGGGGGGGCGGCTGGCTACACCTTC
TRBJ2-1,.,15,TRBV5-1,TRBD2,CASSLMLSGSNEQFF,TGCGCCAGCAGCCTAATGCTTAGCGGGAGCAATGAGCAGTTCTTC
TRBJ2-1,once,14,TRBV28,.,CASRAGPLQNEQFF,TGTGCCAGCAGGGCGGGACCCTTGCAGAATGAGCAGTTCTTC
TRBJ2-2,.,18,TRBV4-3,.,CASSQHSEWEVDDGELFF,TGCGCCAGCAGCCAGCATTCGGAATGGGAGGTCGACGACGGGGAGCTGTTTTTT
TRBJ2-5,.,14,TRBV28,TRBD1,CASSLTGVRETQYF,TGTGCCAGCAGTTTAACAGGGGTCAGGGAGACCCAGTACTTC
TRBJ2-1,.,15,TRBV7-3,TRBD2,CASSLSLAGVNEQFF,TGTGCCAGCAGCTTAAGTCTAGCGGGAGTTAATGAGCAGTTCTTC
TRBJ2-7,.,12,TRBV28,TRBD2,CASSKPGLASSF,TGTGCCAGCAGTAAACCGGGACTAGCGAGTAGCTTC
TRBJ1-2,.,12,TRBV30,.,CAWRGRGGGYTF,TGTGCCTGGAGGGGCAGGGGCGGGGGCTACACCTTC
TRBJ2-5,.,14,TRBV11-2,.,CASTTIRGDETQYF,TGTGCCAGCACAACTATTAGGGGCGACGAGACCCAGTACTTC
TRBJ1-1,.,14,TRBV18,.,CASSPVHLNTEAFF,TGTGCCAGCTCACCAGTCCACCTGAACACTGAAGCTTTCTTT
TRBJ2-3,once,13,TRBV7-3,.,CASSYTHTDTQYF,TGTGCCAGCAGCTATACGCACACAGATACGCAGTATTTT
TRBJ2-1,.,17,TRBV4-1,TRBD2,CASSLTTSGSSYNEQFF,TGCGCCAGCAGCCTCACGACTAGCGGAAGCTCCTACAATGAGCAGTTCTTC
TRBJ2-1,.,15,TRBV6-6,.,CASSYSRQHYNEQFF,TGTGCCAGCAGTTACTCGAGGCAGCACTACAATGAGCAGTTCTTC
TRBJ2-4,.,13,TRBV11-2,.,CASSLAEPNIQYF,TGTGCCAGCAGCTTGGCCGAACCTAACATTCAGTACTTC
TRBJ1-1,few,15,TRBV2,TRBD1,CASSEARQGWAEAFF,TGTGCCAGCAGTGAAGCACGACAGGGATGGGCTGAAGCTTTCTTT
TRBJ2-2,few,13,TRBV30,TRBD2,CAWSLAGSGELFF,TGTGCCTGGAGTTTAGCGGGGAGCGGGGAGCTGTTTTTT
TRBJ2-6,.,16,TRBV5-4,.,CASSLGGSSGANVLTF,TGTGCCAGCAGCTTGGGAGGGAGCTCTGGGGCCAACGTCCTGACTTTC
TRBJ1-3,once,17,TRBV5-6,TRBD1,CASSFTGGSGSGNTIYF,TGTGCCAGCAGCTTTACAGGGGGATCAGGGTCTGGAAACACCATATATTTT
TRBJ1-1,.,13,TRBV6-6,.,CASNVAGETEAFF,TGTGCCAGCAACGTCGCAGGGGAAACTGAAGCTTTCTTT
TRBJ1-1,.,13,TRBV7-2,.,CASSVQGNTEAFF,TGTGCCAGCAGCGTACAGGGGAACACTGAAGCTTTCTTT
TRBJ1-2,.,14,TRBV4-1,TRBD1,CASSPTETGPNYTF,TGCGCCAGCAGCCCGACGGAGACAGGGCCTAATTACACCTTC
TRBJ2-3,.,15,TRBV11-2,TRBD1,CASSSRTGGADTQYF,TGTGCCAGCAGCTCCCGGACAGGGGGAGCTGATACGCAGTATTTT
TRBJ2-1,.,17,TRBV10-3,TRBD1,CAITEDRGMSLINEQFF,TGTGCCATCACCGAGGACAGGGGGATGAGTTTGATCAATGAGCAGTTCTTC